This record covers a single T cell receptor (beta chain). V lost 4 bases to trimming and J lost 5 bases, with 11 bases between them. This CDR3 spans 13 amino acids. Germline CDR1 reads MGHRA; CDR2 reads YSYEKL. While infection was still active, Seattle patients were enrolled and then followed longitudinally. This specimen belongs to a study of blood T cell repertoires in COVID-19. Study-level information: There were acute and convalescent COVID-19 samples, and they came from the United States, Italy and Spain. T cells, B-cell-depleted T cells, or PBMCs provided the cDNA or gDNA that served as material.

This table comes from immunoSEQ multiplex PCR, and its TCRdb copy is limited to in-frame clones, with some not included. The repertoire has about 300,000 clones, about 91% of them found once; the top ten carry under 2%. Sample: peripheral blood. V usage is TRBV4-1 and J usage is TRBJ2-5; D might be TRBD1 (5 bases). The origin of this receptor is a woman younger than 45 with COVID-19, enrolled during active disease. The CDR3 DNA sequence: TGCGCCAGCAGCCGGACAAGTGGGGAGACCCAGTACTTC. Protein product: CASSRTSGETQYF.